The rows below give T cell receptor beta chains drawn from one sample of a study of T-cell reconstitution after alpha-beta-depleted transplantation in children. One entry per CDR3 protein results from TCRdb running MiXCR on the PCR reads. Among about 610,000 distinct CDR3 sequences listed, more than 9% were seen once. Sample: PBMCs from the stem cell graft donor, taken from the stem cell graft. The receptors come from a human donor who donated a stem cell graft to a child with acute myeloid leukemia. The CDR3 runs from the conserved cysteine through the conserved F or W. The D gene is left open where the match is weak. The listing skips clone size in some rows; elsewhere it reads once, few, many or a size class.

NA,NA,TRBJ2-7,TRBV27,17,CASSLKESNLYSYEQYF,TGTGCCAGCAGTTTAAAGGAAAGCAATCTTTACTCCTACGAGCAGTACTTC
TRBD1,NA,TRBJ1-5,TRBV7-2,15,CASGGSGTENQPQHF,TGTGCCAGCGGAGGGTCCGGGACAGAAAATCAGCCCCAGCATTTT
NA,many,TRBJ1-1,TRBV20-1,14,CSARDAGRTTEAFF,TGCAGTGCTAGAGACGCGGGGCGAACCACTGAAGCTTTCTTT
TRBD1,few,TRBJ1-3,TRBV6-5,16,CASSSPGQRTGNTIYF,TGTGCCAGCAGTTCCCCGGGACAGAGGACTGGAAACACCATATATTTT
NA,few,TRBJ2-3,TRBV20-1,14,CSARVADSTDTQYF,TGCAGTGCTAGGGTAGCGGATAGCACAGATACGCAGTATTTT
NA,many,TRBJ2-7,TRBV10-3,11,CAISEFNEQYF,TGTGCCATCAGTGAGTTCAACGAGCAGTACTTC
NA,NA,TRBJ2-1,TRBV5-1,16,CASRGGGTGTYNEQFF,TGCGCCAGCAGAGGAGGCGGGACTGGAACCTACAATGAGCAGTTCTTC
NA,NA,TRBJ1-1,TRBV6-1,14,CASFSRLLNTEAFF,TGTGCCAGCTTCTCCCGTCTTTTGAACACTGAAGCTTTCTTT
TRBD2,few,TRBJ2-7,TRBV20-1,13,CSATTGGSYEQYF,TGCAGTGCTACCACTGGCGGGAGTTACGAGCAGTACTTC
TRBD2,NA,TRBJ2-2,TRBV24-1,16,CATSDPSGGNTGELFF,TGTGCCACCAGTGATCCTAGCGGGGGAAACACCGGGGAGCTGTTTTTT
NA,NA,TRBJ2-3,TRBV20-1,15,CSARLDSLQGDTQYF,TGCAGTGCTAGGTTGGACAGCCTGCAGGGAGATACGCAGTATTTT
NA,NA,TRBJ2-7,TRBV9,16,CASSVGSAGLSYEQYF,TGTGCCAGCAGCGTCGGCAGCGCGGGCCTCTCCTACGAGCAGTACTTC
NA,few,TRBJ2-7,TRBV9,13,CASSASPIYEQYF,TGTGCCAGCAGCGCCTCGCCCATCTACGAGCAGTACTTC
NA,NA,TRBJ2-3,TRBV3-1,14,CASSHMPTMDTQYF,TGTGCCAGCAGCCATATGCCCACGATGGATACGCAGTATTTT
NA,many,TRBJ1-5,TRBV27,15,CASSSDSLGHQPQHF,TGTGCCAGCAGTTCTGACTCCCTGGGCCATCAGCCCCAGCATTTT
NA,few,TRBJ2-5,TRBV3-1,12,CASSLPQGSQYF,TGTGCCAGCAGCCTTCCCCAGGGGTCCCAGTACTTC
TRBD1,many,TRBJ2-4,TRBV9,18,CASSVGTGKGALENIQYF,TGTGCCAGCAGCGTAGGGACAGGGAAGGGAGCATTGGAAAACATTCAGTACTTC
NA,NA,TRBJ2-7,TRBV10-3,12,CAISESKLKWYF,TGTGCCATCAGTGAGTCTAAGCTTAAGTGGTACTTC
TRBD1,few,TRBJ2-3,TRBV30,15,CAWTPTGMTTDTQYF,TGTGCCTGGACTCCGACAGGGATGACGACAGATACGCAGTATTTT
NA,NA,TRBJ2-5,TRBV11-2,15,CASSLRARRGETQYF,TGTGCCAGCAGCTTAAGGGCTCGGAGAGGAGAGACCCAGTACTTC
TRBD1,NA,TRBJ1-5,TRBV6-5,17,CASSSHRGQGVDQPQHF,TGTGCCAGCAGTTCCCATCGCGGACAGGGGGTCGATCAGCCCCAGCATTTT
NA,many,TRBJ2-7,TRBV20-1,16,CSARDSRGGTGYEQYF,TGCAGTGCTAGAGATAGTCGGGGCGGTACGGGCTACGAGCAGTACTTC
NA,many,TRBJ1-3,TRBV20-1,14,CSARDPGGEDTIYF,TGCAGTGCTAGAGATCCCGGGGGCGAAGACACCATATATTTT
NA,many,TRBJ2-3,TRBV29-1,11,CSVHYTDTQYF,TGCAGCGTCCATTACACGGATACGCAGTATTTT
TRBD1,NA,TRBJ1-1,TRBV4-1,16,CASSPGQVGSGTEAFF,TGCGCCAGCAGCCCGGGACAGGTGGGGAGCGGCACTGAAGCTTTCTTT
TRBD2,NA,TRBJ2-1,TRBV20-1,14,CSASTLAGPNEQFF,TGCAGTGCTAGTACCCTAGCGGGCCCCAATGAGCAGTTCTTC
NA,NA,TRBJ2-7,TRBV14,12,CASSQAGGPQNF,TGTGCCAGCAGCCAAGCGGGCGGCCCTCAGAACTTC
TRBD1,NA,TRBJ1-5,TRBV20-1,13,CSAGQGVNQPQHF,TGCAGTGCTGGACAGGGGGTCAATCAGCCCCAGCATTTT
NA,few,TRBJ2-2,TRBV4-3,15,CASSQDNNVPGELFF,TGCGCCAGCAGCCAAGATAATAATGTCCCCGGGGAGCTGTTTTTT
NA,few,TRBJ2-3,TRBV20-1,18,CSARGEIRLPVYTDTQYF,TGCAGTGCTAGAGGCGAAATTCGGCTACCCGTCTACACAGATACGCAGTATTTT
TRBD2,NA,TRBJ2-1,TRBV15,13,CATWEGAYNEQFF,TGTGCCACCTGGGAGGGAGCCTACAATGAGCAGTTCTTC
NA,many,TRBJ2-2,TRBV6-5,16,CASSYGGASNTGELFF,TGTGCCAGCAGTTACGGGGGGGCCTCGAACACCGGGGAGCTGTTTTTT
TRBD2,few,TRBJ2-5,TRBV14,17,CASSQDRLAGNQETQYF,TGTGCCAGCAGCCAAGACCGATTAGCGGGAAACCAAGAGACCCAGTACTTC
NA,NA,TRBJ2-1,TRBV20-1,17,CSAFGGGRPIIDNEQFF,TGCAGTGCTTTTGGGGGCGGGAGACCCATTATAGACAATGAGCAGTTCTTC
TRBD2,NA,TRBJ2-4,TRBV20-1,16,CSSTSGRAVAKNIQYF,TGCAGTTCGACTAGCGGGAGGGCCGTAGCCAAAAACATTCAGTACTTC
TRBD1,NA,TRBJ2-1,TRBV9,15,CASSASGTGLNEQFF,TGTGCCAGCAGCGCGTCCGGGACAGGGCTCAATGAGCAGTTCTTC
TRBD2,few,TRBJ2-3,TRBV14,13,CASSQGLAATQYF,TGTGCCAGCAGCCAAGGACTAGCTGCTACGCAGTATTTT
TRBD2,many,TRBJ2-3,TRBV7-2,14,CASSFSGRRDTQYF,TGTGCCAGCAGCTTTAGCGGGAGACGAGATACGCAGTATTTT
NA,NA,TRBJ2-1,TRBV20-1,16,CSARERGDPSYNEQFF,TGCAGTGCTAGAGAGCGAGGGGACCCCTCCTACAATGAGCAGTTCTTC
NA,many,TRBJ2-7,TRBV28,13,CASNRSPNYEQYF,TGTGCCAGCAATCGTAGCCCGAACTACGAGCAGTACTTC
NA,few,TRBJ2-3,TRBV7-2,14,CASSPDTRTDTQYF,TGTGCCAGCAGCCCCGACACTCGCACAGATACGCAGTATTTT
NA,NA,TRBJ2-5,TRBV18,17,CASSPLGPSTNQETQYF,TGTGCCAGCTCACCACTGGGACCCTCGACAAACCAAGAGACCCAGTACTTC
NA,few,TRBJ2-3,TRBV5-1,16,CASSGFGQAITDTQYF,TGCGCCAGCAGCGGATTTGGGCAGGCAATCACAGATACGCAGTATTTT
NA,NA,TRBJ2-3,TRBV5-1,16,CASSLQQGGWTDTQYF,TGCGCCAGCAGCTTACAACAGGGAGGGTGGACAGATACGCAGTATTTT
TRBD2,NA,TRBJ2-1,TRBV29-1,13,CSVRTSGYNEQFF,TGCAGCGTTCGGACTAGCGGCTACAATGAGCAGTTCTTC